The clone carrying this T cell receptor (beta chain) was seen a handful of times. Its cognate antigen is unknown. Sorting based on CD45RO/CCR7/CD25/CD127/CD95/CD27 separated CD4+ naive, central memory, regulatory and stem cell-like memory cells. Sequencing targeted expressed TCRB transcripts, as all isolated RNA had been reverse transcribed. Assay used: immunoSEQ multiplex PCR; TCRdb lists only in-frame clones, some missing. This table holds 600,000 or so clones, 9.5% to 15% found once. The source of the sample is a study of beta chain features in type 1 diabetes. Study-wide results and caveats: More deletions and fewer insertions at VDJ junctions were seen in type 1 diabetes patients. TCRB CDR3s were moderately but significantly shorter in Type 1 diabetes patients in all four CD4+ subsets. TCRB rearrangement may or may not be influenced by HLA type; here this remained unresolved.

The sequence was obtained from a man aged 25 to 45 with type 1 diabetes. The sequencing input was naive CD4+ T cells from blood.

CDR3 in amino acids: CSVVGRATDTQYF. The CDR3 DNA reads as TGCAGCGTTGTAGGGCGGGCCACAGATACGCAGTATTTT. The chain uses TRBV29-1 and TRBJ2-3, with D possibly matching TRBD2 (5 bases). The CDR3 covers 13 residues. Germline lookup yields CDR1 SQVTM and CDR2 ANQGSEA. Trimming shortened V by 4 bases and J by 2 bases, and 10 bases separated the two germline ends.